The 30 T cell receptor beta chains below were found in one sample sequenced in a study of shared clonotypes between healthy human individuals. The data were produced by immunoSEQ multiplex PCR, yet TCRdb's version contains in-frame clones alone and is incomplete. Of roughly 810,000 clones listed, just over 95% are singletons. Naive CD8 populations comprised CD45RO-negative cells positively selected for CCR7, excluding terminally differentiated effector memory CD45RA+ cells. Sequencing was performed on naive CD8+ T cells sorted from blood. The receptor set was obtained from a young man in good health.

The rearrangement uses TRBV4-1 and TRBJ1-1, with TRBD1 matching 7 bases. From germline, CDR1 is MGHRA and CDR2 YSYEKL. The CDR3 is 15 residues long. J lost 5 bases, V lost 0 bases, and 6 bases had no gene match. The CDR3 DNA sequence: TGCGCCAGCAGCCAAGAAACAGGGGCTGTTACTGAAGCTTTCTTT. Amino acid sequence: CASSQETGAVTEAFF.

This chain uses TRBV4-3 with TRBJ2-7, with unresolved D. CDR1 LGHNA and CDR2 YSLEER come from the germline V gene. This CDR3 region has 15 residues. The ends were cut back, 0 bases at V and 0 bases at J, with 9 bases in the middle. In nucleotides, the CDR3 is TGCGCCAGCAGCCAAGAAATGTACAGCTCCTACGAGCAGTACTTC. Amino acid sequence: CASSQEMYSSYEQYF.

The chain links TRBV10-1 to TRBJ2-7; TRBD1 or TRBD2 may be the D gene (5 bases each). Trimming shortened V by 0 bases and J by 7 bases, and 19 bases separated the two germline ends. The CDR3 runs 16 residues. The V gene's germline CDR1 is WNHNN and CDR2 SYGVQD (reference sequence). The CDR3 DNA follows: TGCGCCAGCAGTGAGTCGCCGGGACGGAGCTGGGGGGAGCAGTACTTC. Protein: CASSESPGRSWGEQYF.

The rearrangement joins TRBV25-1 to TRBJ1-2, with TRBD1 matching over 10 bases. The CDR3 loop spans 17 amino acids. Per the germline V gene, CDR1 is MGHDK and CDR2 is SYGVNS. The V segment lost 6 bases and the J segment 6 bases; nucleotides outside the gene matches: 16. In DNA form, the CDR3 reads TGTGCCAGCAGCGCCGGGGGGACAGGGGTTCGGATTAATGGCTACACCTTC. This codes for CASSAGGTGVRINGYTF.

The gene calls are TRBV27 and TRBJ2-5; D unresolved. CDR1 is MNHEY and CDR2 is SMNVEV in the germline V gene (reference sequence). There are 14 residues in the CDR3. V gave up 2 bases and J gave up 3 bases, with 10 bases separating them. The CDR3 DNA reads as TGTGCCAGCAGTTTAATTTCGGGCGAAGAGACCCAGTACTTC. Its protein is CASSLISGEETQYF.

The chain has TRBV9 and TRBJ2-2, with TRBD2 matching 11 bases. CDR3 length: 18 amino acids. V was pared by 4 bases and J by 7 bases, with 15 bases of the junction left unmatched. Germline V gives CDR1 SGDLS, CDR2 YYNGEE. CDR3: CASSFLAGGAGKDGELFF. The DNA of the CDR3 is TGTGCCAGCAGCTTCCTAGCGGGAGGCGCCGGGAAAGACGGGGAGCTGTTTTTT.

With respect to this clone: Sequence at one end of the junction differs from germline and may be a read error. This chain uses TRBV20-1 with TRBJ1-2; TRBD1 is a possible D gene (6 bases). The CDR3 consists of 9 residues. The germline gives CDR1 DFQATT, CDR2 SNEGSKA (reference sequence). CDR3 loop: CSARGAEGF. The CDR3 DNA reads as TGCAGTGCTAGGGGGGCGGAGGGGTTC.

V usage is TRBV28 and J usage is TRBJ2-7; D is unresolved. Germline CDR1 is MDHEN and CDR2 is SYDVKM. The V and J ends lost 1 base and 5 bases respectively, with 9 bases between them. The CDR3 sequence is 13 residues long. CDR3 DNA: TGTGCCAGCAGTTTATTTTCCGCCGACGAGCAGTACTTC. Amino acid sequence: CASSLFSADEQYF. Full variable domain (remainder filled in from reference TRBV28 and TRBJ2-7): DVKVTQSSRYLVKRTGEKVFLECVQDMDHENMFWYRQDPGLGLRLIYFSYDVKMKEKGDIPEGYSVSREKKERFSLILESASTNQTSMYLCASSLFSADEQYFGPGTRLTVT.

The rearrangement uses TRBV28 and TRBJ1-1; no reliable D call. The CDR3 has 11 residues. Germline V gene lookup returns CDR1 MDHEN and CDR2 SYDVKM. V was pared by 6 bases and J by 2 bases, with 4 bases between. The CDR3 nucleotides read TGTGCCAGCAGATTTAACACTGAAGCTTTCTTT. Its protein product is CASRFNTEAFF. The full variable domain, rest sourced from reference TRBV28 and TRBJ1-1, is DVKVTQSSRYLVKRTGEKVFLECVQDMDHENMFWYRQDPGLGLRLIYFSYDVKMKEKGDIPEGYSVSREKKERFSLILESASTNQTSMYLCASRFNTEAFFGQGTRLTVV.

This sequence joins TRBV29-1 and TRBJ1-1; D is unclear. V gave up 7 bases and J gave up 7 bases, with 16 bases separating them. The CDR3 has 12 residues. CDR1 and CDR2 (germline): SQVTM, ANQGSEA. Here the CDR3 reads CSAFVGNLEAFF. The CDR3 DNA reads TGCAGCGCCTTTGTAGGCAACCTTGAAGCTTTCTTT. Complete variable domain (other parts from reference TRBV29-1 and TRBJ1-1): SAVISQKPSRDICQRGTSLTIQCQVDSQVTMMFWYRQQPGQSLTLIATANQGSEATYESGFVIDKFPISRPNLTFSTLTVSNMSPEDSSIYLCSAFVGNLEAFFGQGTRLTVV.

V is TRBV14 and J is TRBJ2-3; 9 bases fit TRBD1. J lost 3 bases, V lost 3 bases, and 7 bases had no gene match. The V gene's germline CDR1 is SGHDN and CDR2 FVKESK. The CDR3 is made up of 16 amino acids. The CDR3 region has the DNA TGTGCCAGCAGCCACCTTCCGGGACAGGGTACAGATACGCAGTATTTT. Translation: CASSHLPGQGTDTQYF.

The chain has TRBV30 and TRBJ2-3; 9 bases match TRBD2. The CDR3 is made up of 15 amino acids. Trimming took 8 bases from V and 0 from J; bases not matched to a gene: 9. Per the germline V gene, CDR1 is GTSNPN and CDR2 is SVGIG (reference sequence). The chain's CDR3 is CAGNSGTSSTDTQYF. The CDR3 coding sequence is TGTGCCGGCAACTCCGGGACTAGCAGCACAGATACGCAGTATTTT.

The J gene is TRBJ2-2, the V gene TRBV30; 10 nucleotides agree with TRBD1. The germline gives CDR1 GTSNPN, CDR2 SVGIG (reference sequence). The CDR3 is 16 residues long. Unmatched junction bases numbered 6, after V lost 2 bases and J lost 3 bases. The CDR3 reads CAWSPKTGGYTGELFF. In DNA, the CDR3 is TGTGCCTGGAGTCCCAAGACAGGGGGCTACACCGGGGAGCTGTTTTTT.

V usage is TRBV28 and J usage is TRBJ1-5, with a possible D match to TRBD1 (5 bases). This CDR3 contains 13 residues. Trimming removed 5 bases from V and 6 bases from J, with 11 bases in between. The germline V gene encodes CDR1 MDHEN and CDR2 SYDVKM. CDR3 nucleotide sequence: TGTGCCAGCAGTCGGGACGGAGGTCAGCCCCAGCATTTT. Translation gives CASSRDGGQPQHF.

This rearrangement joins TRBV19 to TRBJ2-7, with no clear D. Germline V gives CDR1 LNHDA, CDR2 SQIVND (reference sequence). The CDR3 consists of 14 residues. V was cut by 3 bases and J by 3 bases, with 12 bases left in between. Here the CDR3 reads CASSMTETDYEQYF. CDR3 in DNA: TGTGCCAGTAGTATGACGGAAACTGACTACGAGCAGTACTTC.

This clone was observed a single time. The V and J genes are TRBV4-1 and TRBJ2-1; D is uncertain. V shed 1 base and J shed 8 bases, with 9 bases lying between them. The CDR3 covers 13 residues. Germline loops: CDR1 MGHRA, CDR2 YSYEKL. The CDR3 coding sequence is TGCGCCAGCAGCCAAGCGGAGTCCGATGAGCAGTTCTTC. This translates into CASSQAESDEQFF.

Only one count was recorded for this clone. The chain uses TRBV29-1 and TRBJ1-2; D is perhaps TRBD1 (5 bases). The CDR3 is 14 residues long. Per the germline V gene, CDR1 is SQVTM and CDR2 is ANQGSEA. V dropped 5 bases and J dropped 4 bases, with 17 bases sitting between them. DNA of the CDR3: TGCAGCGTTCCAAGGGACGCCCGATTCTATGGCTACACCTTC. It encodes CSVPRDARFYGYTF.

The chain employs TRBV7-9 and TRBJ1-4; 7 bases map to TRBD1. CDR1 and CDR2 from the germline V gene are SEHNR and FQNEAQ (reference sequence). This CDR3 has 15 amino acids. The junction had 8 bases not matched to a gene; V was cut back by 4 bases and J by 6 bases. The CDR3 protein is CASSSKTGPHEKLFF. The CDR3 DNA reads as TGTGCCAGCAGCTCGAAGACAGGGCCACATGAAAAACTGTTTTTT.

This rearrangement joins TRBV5-6 to TRBJ2-7, with a tentative D call TRBD2 (5 bases). V shed 3 bases and J shed 3 bases, with 13 bases lying between them. The CDR3 has 14 residues. Germline lookup yields CDR1 SGHDT and CDR2 YYEEEE. Here the CDR3 reads CASSSGVGVYEQYF. DNA for the CDR3: TGTGCCAGCAGCTCTGGGGTGGGAGTCTACGAGCAGTACTTC.

The CDR3 loop is CASSQAPSGSGYEQYF. CDR3 in DNA: TGCGCCAGCAGCCAAGCCCCCAGCGGGAGTGGGTACGAGCAGTACTTC. The V and J genes are TRBV4-1 and TRBJ2-7; 8 nucleotides line up with TRBD2. Germline CDR1 is MGHRA and CDR2 is YSYEKL. The CDR3 is made up of 16 amino acids. V was pared by 1 base and J by 4 bases, with 9 bases of the junction left unmatched.

The rearrangement joins TRBV11-2 to TRBJ2-7, with D tentatively TRBD1 (6 bases). The CDR3 length is 13 residues. Trimming stripped 4 bases from V and 4 bases from J, with 11 bases between. Germline V lookup: CDR1 SGHAT, CDR2 FQNNGV. The CDR3 DNA reads TGTGCCAGCAGCTACGGACAGCAATACGAGCAGTACTTC. It yields the protein CASSYGQQYEQYF.

A word on this clone: The same CDR3 arises from other DNA sequences in this sample as well. The chain links TRBV9 to TRBJ2-1; no definite D call. CDR1 is SGDLS, CDR2 YYNGEE, per germline. CDR3 size: 12 residues. Trimming took off 0 bases at V and 5 bases at J, with 3 bases between the two ends. CDR3 bases: TGTGCCAGCAGCGTAGGGAACAATGAGCAGTTCTTC. Protein: CASSVGNNEQFF.

In DNA form, the CDR3 reads TGTGCCAGCAGAGACCCAGGGAGCTCCTACGAGCAGTACTTC. This encodes CASRDPGSSYEQYF. The chain is built from TRBV6-1 and TRBJ2-7, with D perhaps being TRBD1 or TRBD2 (5 bases each). The CDR3 length is 14 residues. CDR1 and CDR2 from the germline V gene are MNHNS and SASEGT. Trimming left V 6 bases short and J 0 bases short, with 12 bases between.

The chain carries TRBV2 and TRBJ1-3; D unresolved. Trimming removed 6 bases at V and 1 base at J, with 13 bases between. The CDR3 is 15 residues long. Germline loops: CDR1 SNHLY, CDR2 FYNNEI. CDR3 bases: TGTGCCAGCAGCTACCTCACAGAATCTGGAAACACCATATATTTT. Translation: CASSYLTESGNTIYF.

Only a few counts were recorded for this clone. The rearrangement joins TRBV9 to TRBJ2-2; no firm D call. V dropped 3 bases and J dropped 1 base, with 1 base sitting between them. This CDR3 spans 12 amino acids. Germline CDR1 SGDLS, CDR2 YYNGEE. The CDR3, as DNA: TGTGCCAGCAGCGAGAACACCGGGGAGCTGTTTTTT. Translation gives CASSENTGELFF.

This sequence joins TRBV29-1 and TRBJ1-2; D ambiguous. Germline assignment: CDR1 SQVTM and CDR2 ANQGSEA. The CDR3 is made up of 11 amino acids. The germline V and J ends were trimmed by 3 bases and 3 bases, with 5 bases remaining between them. For the CDR3, the DNA is TGCAGCGTTGAGGTAGACTATGGCTACACCTTC. This sequence encodes CSVEVDYGYTF.

As regards this clone: The same CDR3 arises from other DNA sequences in this sample as well. The chain combines TRBV9 with TRBJ2-7; D unresolved. CDR1 is SGDLS, CDR2 YYNGEE, per germline. Trimming cost V 2 bases and J 0 bases, with 6 bases left between them. CDR3 length: 13 amino acids. The CDR3 here is CASSVQDSYEQYF. The CDR3, as DNA: TGTGCCAGCAGCGTTCAGGACTCCTACGAGCAGTACTTC. The variable domain in full, completed from reference TRBV9 and TRBJ2-7, reads DSGVTQTPKHLITATGQRVTLRCSPRSGDLSVYWYQQSLDQGLQFLIQYYNGEERAKGNILERFSAQQFPDLHSELNLSSLELGDSALYFCASSVQDSYEQYFGPGTRLTVT.

This rearrangement joins TRBV29-1 to TRBJ2-5, with 9 bases fitting TRBD2. Germline CDR1 reads SQVTM; CDR2 reads ANQGSEA. V lost 7 bases, J lost 5 bases, and 11 bases stayed unmatched. The CDR3 runs to 14 residues. CDR3 coding DNA: TGCAGCGCCAAGATAGCGGGAGAAGGTGAGACCCAGTACTTC. As protein: CSAKIAGEGETQYF.

The sample holds one count of this clone. The chain links TRBV9 to TRBJ2-1; the D is unclear. The CDR3 runs 15 residues. V lost 0 bases, J lost 4 bases, and 11 bases lay in between. Germline assignment: CDR1 SGDLS and CDR2 YYNGEE. As DNA, the CDR3 is TGTGCCAGCAGCGTAGATATGGGCACGTACAATGAGCAGTTCTTC. Translated: CASSVDMGTYNEQFF. The full variable domain, rest sourced from reference TRBV9 and TRBJ2-1, is DSGVTQTPKHLITATGQRVTLRCSPRSGDLSVYWYQQSLDQGLQFLIQYYNGEERAKGNILERFSAQQFPDLHSELNLSSLELGDSALYFCASSVDMGTYNEQFFGPGTRLTVL.

The chain employs TRBV13 and TRBJ2-7; a possible D gene is TRBD2 (5 bases). The V and J ends lost 2 bases and 2 bases respectively, with 10 bases between them. The V gene's germline CDR1 is PRHDT and CDR2 FYEKMQ (reference sequence). The CDR3 consists of 14 residues. CDR3 sequence: CASSLRGPTYEQYF. CDR3 sequence (DNA): TGTGCCAGCAGCTTACGCGGGCCTACCTACGAGCAGTACTTC.